There are many counts of the clone carrying this T cell receptor (beta chain). Its antigen is unidentified. Trimming cost V 6 bases and J 2 bases; bases outside gene matches: 8. The CDR3 covers 15 residues. CDR1 is SGDLS and CDR2 is YYNGEE in the germline V gene. The data belong to a study of CD8 T cells in ankylosing spondylitis. Study-level results: Ankylosing spondylitis blood appeared to be characterized by a TCR beta motif of roughly eight highly homologous variants.

TCRdb passed the 5' RACE reads through MiXCR, listing each CDR3 protein once. The profile covers 100,000 or so distinct CDR3 sequences, with about 9% appearing a single time and approximately 30% taken by the ten largest. What was sequenced was blood, either unsorted or a sorted T cell fraction (not recorded which). The TCR originated in a male donor with ankylosing spondylitis. This chain links TRBV9 with TRBJ2-3; 8 bases agree with TRBD2. CDR3 in amino acids: CASTTRLAHTDTQYF. DNA of the CDR3: TGTGCCAGCACCACTAGACTAGCGCACACAGATACGCAGTATTTT.